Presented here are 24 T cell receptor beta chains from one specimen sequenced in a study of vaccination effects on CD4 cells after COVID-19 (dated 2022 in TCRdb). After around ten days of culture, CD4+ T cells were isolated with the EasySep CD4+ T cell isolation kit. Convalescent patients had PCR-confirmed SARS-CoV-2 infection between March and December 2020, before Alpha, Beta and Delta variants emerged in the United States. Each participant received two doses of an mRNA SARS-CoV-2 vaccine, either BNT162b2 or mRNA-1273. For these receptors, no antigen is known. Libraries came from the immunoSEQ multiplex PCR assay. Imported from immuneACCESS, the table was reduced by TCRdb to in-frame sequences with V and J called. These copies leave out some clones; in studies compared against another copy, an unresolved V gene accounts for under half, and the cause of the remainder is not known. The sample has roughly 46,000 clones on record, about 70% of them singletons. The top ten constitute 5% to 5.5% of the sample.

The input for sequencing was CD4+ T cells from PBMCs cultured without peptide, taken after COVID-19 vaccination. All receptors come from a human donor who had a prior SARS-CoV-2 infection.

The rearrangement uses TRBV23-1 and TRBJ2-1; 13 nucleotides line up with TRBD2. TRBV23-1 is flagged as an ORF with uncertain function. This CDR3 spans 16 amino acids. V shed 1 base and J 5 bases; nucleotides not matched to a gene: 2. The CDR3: CASSQFGTSGNNEQFF. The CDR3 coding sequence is TGCGCCAGCAGTCAATTCGGGACTAGCGGGAACAATGAGCAGTTCTTC.

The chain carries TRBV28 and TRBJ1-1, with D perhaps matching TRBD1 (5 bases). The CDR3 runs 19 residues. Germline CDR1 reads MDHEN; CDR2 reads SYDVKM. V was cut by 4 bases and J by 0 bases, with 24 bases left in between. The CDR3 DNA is TGTGCCAGCAGTTCCCAACCTTGGGGACCCCAGTTCATGAACACTGAAGCTTTCTTT. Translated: CASSSQPWGPQFMNTEAFF.

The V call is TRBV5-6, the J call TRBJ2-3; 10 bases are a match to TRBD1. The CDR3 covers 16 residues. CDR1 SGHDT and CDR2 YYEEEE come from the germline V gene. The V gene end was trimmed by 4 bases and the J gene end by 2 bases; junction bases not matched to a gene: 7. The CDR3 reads CASSSDRGRNTDTQYF. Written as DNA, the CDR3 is TGTGCCAGCAGCAGTGACAGGGGGCGGAACACAGATACGCAGTATTTT.

CDR3 in DNA: TGTGCCAGCAGTTATGCGTCGAGCGCGCAGTATTTT. It translates to CASSYASSAQYF. The chain uses TRBV25-1 and TRBJ2-3; D is unresolved. There are 12 residues in the CDR3. CDR1 is MGHDK, CDR2 SYGVNS, per germline. The V end lost 5 bases, the J end lost 10 bases, and 13 bases lay between the germline ends.

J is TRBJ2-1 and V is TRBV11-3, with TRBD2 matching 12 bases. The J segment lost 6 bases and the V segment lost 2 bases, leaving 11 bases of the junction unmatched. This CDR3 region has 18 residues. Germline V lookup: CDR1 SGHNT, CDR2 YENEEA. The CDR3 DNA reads TGTGCCAGCAGCTTAAGTCTAGCGGGAGGGCCGGGGAGCAATGAGCAGTTCTTC. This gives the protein CASSLSLAGGPGSNEQFF.

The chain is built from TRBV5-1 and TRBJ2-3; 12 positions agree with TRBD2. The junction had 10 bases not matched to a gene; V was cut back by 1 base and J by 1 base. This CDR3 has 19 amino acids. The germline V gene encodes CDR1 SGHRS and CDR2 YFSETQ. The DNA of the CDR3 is TGCGCCAGCAGCTTGTGGCCGCTAGCGGGGGGGCCGGGCACAGATACGCAGTATTTT. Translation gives CASSLWPLAGGPGTDTQYF.

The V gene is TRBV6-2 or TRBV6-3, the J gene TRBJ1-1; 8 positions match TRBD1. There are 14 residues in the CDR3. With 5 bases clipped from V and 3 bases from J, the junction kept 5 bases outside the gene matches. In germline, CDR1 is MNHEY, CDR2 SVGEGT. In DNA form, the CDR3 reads TGTGCCAGCAGTGACGCACAGGGGGACACTGAAGCTTTCTTT. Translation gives CASSDAQGDTEAFF.

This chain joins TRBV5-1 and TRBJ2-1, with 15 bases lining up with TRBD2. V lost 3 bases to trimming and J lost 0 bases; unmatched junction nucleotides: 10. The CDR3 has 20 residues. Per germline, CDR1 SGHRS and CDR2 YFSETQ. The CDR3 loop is CASSSVAGLAGGTSYNEQFF. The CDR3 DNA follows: TGCGCCAGCAGCTCAGTTGCGGGACTAGCGGGAGGTACCTCCTACAATGAGCAGTTCTTC. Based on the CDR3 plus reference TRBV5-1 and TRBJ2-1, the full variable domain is KAGVTQTPRYLIKTRGQQVTLSCSPISGHRSVSWYQQTPGQGLQFLFEYFSETQRNKGNFPGRFSGRQFSNSRSEMNVSTLELGDSALYLCASSSVAGLAGGTSYNEQFFGPGTRLTVL.

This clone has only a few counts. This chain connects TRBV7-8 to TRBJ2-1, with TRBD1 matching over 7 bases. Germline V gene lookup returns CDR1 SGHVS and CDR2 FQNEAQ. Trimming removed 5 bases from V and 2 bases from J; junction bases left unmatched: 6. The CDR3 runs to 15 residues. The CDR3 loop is CASSLRQGPYNEQFF. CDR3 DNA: TGTGCCAGCAGCCTCAGACAGGGCCCCTACAATGAGCAGTTCTTC.

This CDR3 reads CASSPETGANEKLFF. DNA for the CDR3: TGTGCCAGCAGCCCAGAGACAGGGGCTAATGAAAAACTGTTTTTT. The J gene is TRBJ1-4, the V gene TRBV9; TRBD1 agrees at 8 bases. The trim removed 4 bases at V and 3 bases at J, leaving 5 bases unmatched. Germline lookup yields CDR1 SGDLS and CDR2 YYNGEE. The CDR3 contains 15 residues.

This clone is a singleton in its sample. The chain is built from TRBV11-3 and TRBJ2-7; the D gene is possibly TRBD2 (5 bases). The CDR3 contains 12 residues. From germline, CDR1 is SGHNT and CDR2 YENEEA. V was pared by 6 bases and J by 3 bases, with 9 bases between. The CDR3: CASSPGLYEQYF. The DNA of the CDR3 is TGTGCCAGCAGTCCCGGACTCTACGAGCAGTACTTC.

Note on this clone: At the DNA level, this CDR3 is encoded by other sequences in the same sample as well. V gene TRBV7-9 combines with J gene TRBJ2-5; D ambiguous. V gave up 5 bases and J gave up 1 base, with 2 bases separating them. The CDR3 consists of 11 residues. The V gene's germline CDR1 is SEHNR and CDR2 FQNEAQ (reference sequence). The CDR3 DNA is TGTGCCAGCAGCCCCCAAGAGACCCAGTACTTC. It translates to CASSPQETQYF.

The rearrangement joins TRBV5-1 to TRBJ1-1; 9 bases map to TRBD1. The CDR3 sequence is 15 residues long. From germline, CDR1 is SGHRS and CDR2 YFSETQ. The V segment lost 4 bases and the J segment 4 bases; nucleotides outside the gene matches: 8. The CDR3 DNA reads TGCGCCAGCAGCACTCAGGGACAGGGAAGCACTGAAGCTTTCTTT. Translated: CASSTQGQGSTEAFF.

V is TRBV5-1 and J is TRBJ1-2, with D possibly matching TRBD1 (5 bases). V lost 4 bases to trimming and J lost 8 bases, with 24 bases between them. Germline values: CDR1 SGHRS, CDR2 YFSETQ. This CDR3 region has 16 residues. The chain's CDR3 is CASSQTPGTEPGGYTF. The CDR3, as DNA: TGCGCCAGCAGCCAAACGCCGGGGACGGAGCCGGGGGGCTACACCTTC.

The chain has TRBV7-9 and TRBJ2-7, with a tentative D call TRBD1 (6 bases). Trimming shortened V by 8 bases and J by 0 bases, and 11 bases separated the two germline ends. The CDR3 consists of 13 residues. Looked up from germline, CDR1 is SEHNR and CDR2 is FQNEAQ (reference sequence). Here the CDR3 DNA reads TGTGCCAGCGGGCGGACAGACTCCTACGAGCAGTACTTC. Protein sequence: CASGRTDSYEQYF.

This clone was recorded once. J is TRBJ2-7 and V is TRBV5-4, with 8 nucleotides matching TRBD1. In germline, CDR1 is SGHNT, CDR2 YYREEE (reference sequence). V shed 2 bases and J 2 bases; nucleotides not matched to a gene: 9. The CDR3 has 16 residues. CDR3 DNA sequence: TGTGCCAGCAGCTTTCGGTCCGGACAGGGAGCCTACGAGCAGTACTTC. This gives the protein CASSFRSGQGAYEQYF.

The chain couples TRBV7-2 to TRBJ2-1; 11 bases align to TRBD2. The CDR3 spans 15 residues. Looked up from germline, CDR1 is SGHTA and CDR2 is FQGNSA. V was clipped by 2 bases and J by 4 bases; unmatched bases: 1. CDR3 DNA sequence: TGTGCCAGCAGCTTAAGGACTAGCGGGTACAATGAGCAGTTCTTC. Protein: CASSLRTSGYNEQFF.

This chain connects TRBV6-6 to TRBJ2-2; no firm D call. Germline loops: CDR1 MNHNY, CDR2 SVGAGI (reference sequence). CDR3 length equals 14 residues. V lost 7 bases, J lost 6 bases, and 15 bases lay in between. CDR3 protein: CASNPMVLAGELFF. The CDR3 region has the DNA TGTGCCAGCAACCCAATGGTTCTTGCCGGGGAGCTGTTTTTT.

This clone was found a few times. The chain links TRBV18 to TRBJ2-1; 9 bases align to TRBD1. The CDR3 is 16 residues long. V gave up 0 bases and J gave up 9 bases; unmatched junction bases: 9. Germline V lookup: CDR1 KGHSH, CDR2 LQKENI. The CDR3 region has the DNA TGTGCCAGCTCACCACCGTATGGACAGGGGTTTCCTGAGCAGTTCTTC. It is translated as CASSPPYGQGFPEQFF.

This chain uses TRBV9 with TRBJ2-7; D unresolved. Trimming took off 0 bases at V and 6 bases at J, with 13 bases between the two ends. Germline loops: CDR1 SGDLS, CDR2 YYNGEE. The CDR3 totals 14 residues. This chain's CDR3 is CASSVDSDLSEQYF. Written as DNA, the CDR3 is TGTGCCAGCAGCGTAGATTCGGACCTCTCCGAGCAGTACTTC.

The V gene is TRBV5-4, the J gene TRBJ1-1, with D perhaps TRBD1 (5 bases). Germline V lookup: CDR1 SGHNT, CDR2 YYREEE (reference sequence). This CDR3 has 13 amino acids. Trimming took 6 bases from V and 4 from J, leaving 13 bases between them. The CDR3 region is CASNIDGTTEAFF. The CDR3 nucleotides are TGTGCCAGCAACATCGATGGGACCACTGAAGCTTTCTTT.

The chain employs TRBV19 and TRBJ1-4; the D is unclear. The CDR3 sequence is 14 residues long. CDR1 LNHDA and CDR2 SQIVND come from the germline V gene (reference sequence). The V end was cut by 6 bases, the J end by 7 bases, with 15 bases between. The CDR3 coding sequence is TGTGCCAGTAGCACGGGCCTGGGGATTGAAAAACTGTTTTTT. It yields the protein CASSTGLGIEKLFF.

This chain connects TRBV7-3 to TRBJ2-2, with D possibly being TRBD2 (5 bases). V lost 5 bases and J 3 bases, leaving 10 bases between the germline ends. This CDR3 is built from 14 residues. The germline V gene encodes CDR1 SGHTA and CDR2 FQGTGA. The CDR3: CASSDLAYTGELFF. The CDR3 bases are TGTGCCAGCAGCGACCTAGCATACACCGGGGAGCTGTTTTTT.

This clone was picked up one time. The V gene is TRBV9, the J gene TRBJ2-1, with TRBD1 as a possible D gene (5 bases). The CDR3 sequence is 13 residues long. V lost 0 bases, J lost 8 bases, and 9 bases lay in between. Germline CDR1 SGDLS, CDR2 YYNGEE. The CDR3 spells CASSVDTGDEQFF. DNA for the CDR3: TGTGCCAGCAGCGTAGATACAGGAGATGAGCAGTTCTTC.